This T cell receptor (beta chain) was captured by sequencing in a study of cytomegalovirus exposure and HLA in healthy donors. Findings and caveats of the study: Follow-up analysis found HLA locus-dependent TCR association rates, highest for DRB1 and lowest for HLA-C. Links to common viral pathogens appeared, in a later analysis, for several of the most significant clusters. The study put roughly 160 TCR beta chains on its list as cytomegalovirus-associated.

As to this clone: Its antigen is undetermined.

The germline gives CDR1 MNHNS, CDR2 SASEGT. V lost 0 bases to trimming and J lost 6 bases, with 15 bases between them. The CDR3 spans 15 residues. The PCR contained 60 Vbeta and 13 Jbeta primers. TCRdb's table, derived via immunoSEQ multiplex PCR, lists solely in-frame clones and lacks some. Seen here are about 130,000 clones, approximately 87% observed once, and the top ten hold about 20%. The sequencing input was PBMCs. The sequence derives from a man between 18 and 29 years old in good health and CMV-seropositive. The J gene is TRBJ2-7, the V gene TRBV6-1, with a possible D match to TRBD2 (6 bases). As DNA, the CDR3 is TGTGCCAGCAGTGAAGCCAGCGGGTGGTTATCCGAGCAGTACTTC. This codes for CASSEASGWLSEQYF.